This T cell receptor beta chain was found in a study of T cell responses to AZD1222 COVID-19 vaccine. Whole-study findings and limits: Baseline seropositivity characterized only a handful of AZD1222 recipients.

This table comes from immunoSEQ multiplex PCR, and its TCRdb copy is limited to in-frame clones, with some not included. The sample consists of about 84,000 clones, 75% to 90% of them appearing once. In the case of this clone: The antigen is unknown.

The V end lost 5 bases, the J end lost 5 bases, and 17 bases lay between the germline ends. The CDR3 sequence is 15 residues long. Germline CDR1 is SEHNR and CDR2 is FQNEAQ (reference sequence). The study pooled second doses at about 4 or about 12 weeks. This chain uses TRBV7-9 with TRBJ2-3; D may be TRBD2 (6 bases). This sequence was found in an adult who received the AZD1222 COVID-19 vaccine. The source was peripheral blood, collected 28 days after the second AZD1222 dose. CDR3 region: CASSPRRGSVDTQYF. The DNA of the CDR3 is TGTGCCAGCAGCCCGAGGAGGGGCTCAGTAGATACGCAGTATTTT.